The 10 T cell receptor beta chains in this list originate from one sample, sequenced in a study of T cells in localized non-small cell lung cancer. Produced via immunoSEQ multiplex PCR; TCRdb's table is partial and in-frame only. The repertoire holds around 140,000 clones, about 89% seen once, with approximately 1.5% in the top ten. The sequenced sample was peripheral blood, obtained before any cancer treatment. Receptors originate from a female donor of 60 years or more with stage I lung adenocarcinoma.

CDR3 bases: TGTGCCAGCAGTCCTCTTACCGGGACAGGGATGTCCTACGAGCAGTACTTC. It codes for CASSPLTGTGMSYEQYF. The chain uses TRBV27 and TRBJ2-7; TRBD1 matches at 9 bases. Unmatched junction bases numbered 12, after V lost 5 bases and J lost 1 base. Germline V gene lookup returns CDR1 MNHEY and CDR2 SMNVEV (reference sequence). The CDR3 is made up of 17 amino acids.

This clone has just a few counts. The rearrangement links TRBV11-2 to TRBJ2-1; 7 nucleotides match TRBD2. From germline, CDR1 is SGHAT and CDR2 FQNNGV. The CDR3 runs 15 residues. V lost 8 bases to trimming and J lost 7 bases; unmatched junction nucleotides: 14. The CDR3 region is CASLSGRGVKNEQFF. The DNA of the CDR3 is TGTGCCAGCCTATCGGGGAGGGGAGTTAAGAATGAGCAGTTCTTC.

V usage is TRBV6-1 and J usage is TRBJ2-2; TRBD1 is a possible D gene (5 bases). CDR3 length: 17 residues. Trimming cost V 2 bases and J 0 bases, with 13 bases left between them. The germline V gene has CDR1 MNHNS and CDR2 SASEGT. The CDR3 coding sequence is TGTGCCAGCAGTGAACCGTGGGGCCGGGCGAACACCGGGGAGCTGTTTTTT. Protein product: CASSEPWGRANTGELFF.

The chain uses TRBV15 and TRBJ2-7; D is possibly TRBD1 (7 bases). Looked up from germline, CDR1 is LNHNV and CDR2 is YYDKDF (reference sequence). The CDR3 runs to 16 residues. V lost 0 bases and J lost 0, with 12 bases in between. The CDR3 DNA follows: TGTGCCACCAGCAGAGAGCAGGGGGGTAACTCCTACGAGCAGTACTTC. Its protein is CATSREQGGNSYEQYF. Full variable domain (remainder filled in from reference TRBV15 and TRBJ2-7): DAMVIQNPRYQVTQFGKPVTLSCSQTLNHNVMYWYQQKSSQAPKLLFHYYDKDFNNEADTPDNFQSRRPNTSFCFLDIRSPGLGDTAMYLCATSREQGGNSYEQYFGPGTRLTVT.

V and J are TRBV11-2 and TRBJ2-7, with D unresolved. The CDR3 loop spans 16 amino acids. Trimming cost V 6 bases and J 0 bases, with 18 bases left between them. Per germline, CDR1 SGHAT and CDR2 FQNNGV. The CDR3 nucleotides read TGTGCCAGCAGGCCGTACGAAAAACCAAACTCCTACGAGCAGTACTTC. Translation: CASRPYEKPNSYEQYF.

This chain uses TRBV4-1 with TRBJ1-5; a possible D gene is TRBD1 (5 bases). CDR1 and CDR2 (germline): MGHRA, YSYEKL. The CDR3 runs to 15 residues. Trimming pared 0 bases from V and 6 bases from J, leaving 12 bases between. CDR3 sequence: CASSQDNSGPQPQHF. CDR3 DNA sequence: TGCGCCAGCAGCCAAGATAATTCGGGACCTCAGCCCCAGCATTTT.

The rearrangement uses TRBV15 and TRBJ1-3, with unresolved D. Trimming pared 6 bases from V and 2 bases from J, leaving 8 bases between. The CDR3 is 13 residues long. CDR1 is LNHNV, CDR2 YYDKDF, per germline (reference sequence). Here the CDR3 DNA reads TGTGCCACCAGACCAACTACTGGAAACACCATATATTTT. Translated: CATRPTTGNTIYF.

The chain joins TRBV28 to TRBJ1-2; D is uncertain. Between the trimmed V and J ends, which lost 3 bases and 7 bases, there was a span of 12 bases. This CDR3 region has 13 residues. The V gene's germline CDR1 is MDHEN and CDR2 SYDVKM. CDR3 sequence (DNA): TGTGCCAGCAGTTTGGACGGTGGCTTTGGCTACACCTTC. Its protein is CASSLDGGFGYTF.

This chain links TRBV11-2 with TRBJ2-2; tentatively, D is TRBD2 (5 bases). The germline V gene has CDR1 SGHAT and CDR2 FQNNGV. CDR3 length: 15 residues. V lost 5 bases, J lost 4 bases, and 14 bases lay in between. The CDR3 DNA sequence: TGTGCCAGCAGCCCACCTCTCCGGGGCACCGGGGAGCTGTTTTTT. It specifies CASSPPLRGTGELFF.

The chain carries TRBV20-1 and TRBJ1-2; D remains unclear. The CDR3 totals 10 residues. The germline V gene encodes CDR1 DFQATT and CDR2 SNEGSKA (reference sequence). The ends were cut back, 3 bases at V and 6 bases at J, with 5 bases in the middle. The CDR3 spells CSASLDGYTF. CDR3 bases: TGCAGTGCTAGCCTGGATGGCTACACCTTC.